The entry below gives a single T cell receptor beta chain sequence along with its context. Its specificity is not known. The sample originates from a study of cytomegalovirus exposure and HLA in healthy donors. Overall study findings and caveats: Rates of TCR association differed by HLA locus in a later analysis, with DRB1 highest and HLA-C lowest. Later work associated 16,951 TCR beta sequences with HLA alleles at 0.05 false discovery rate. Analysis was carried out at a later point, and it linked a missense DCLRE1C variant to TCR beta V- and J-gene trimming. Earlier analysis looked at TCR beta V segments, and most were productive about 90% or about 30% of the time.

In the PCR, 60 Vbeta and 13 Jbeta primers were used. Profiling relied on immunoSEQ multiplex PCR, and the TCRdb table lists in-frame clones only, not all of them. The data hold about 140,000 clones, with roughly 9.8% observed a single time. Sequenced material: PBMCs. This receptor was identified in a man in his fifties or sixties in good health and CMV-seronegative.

DNA for the CDR3: TGTGCCAGCAGTTCTCCGGGGGGAGCTGGTGATACGCAGTATTTT. Amino acid sequence: CASSSPGGAGDTQYF. The gene calls are TRBV28 and TRBJ2-3, with 7 positions matching TRBD2. CDR1 and CDR2 (germline): MDHEN, SYDVKM. The CDR3 has 15 amino acids. V lost 4 bases to trimming and J lost 6 bases; unmatched junction nucleotides: 10.